This T cell receptor (beta chain) was retrieved from a study of shared clonotypes between healthy human individuals. Study-level points and caveats: Exclusively blood specimens were collected; tissue repertoires likely differ. Generally, naive subsets (rather than memory subsets) showed larger estimated richness.

Naive CD8 cells lacked CD45RO, underwent positive selection for CCR7 and left out terminally differentiated effector memory CD45RA+ cells. Within Nashville, Tennessee resided all donors, each a Caucasian adult. Concerning this clone: The antigen is undetermined.

The CDR3 is 13 amino acids. CDR1 is MNHEY and CDR2 is SVGAGI in the germline V gene. V lost 7 bases, J lost 9 bases, and 16 bases lay in between. TCRdb keeps only in-frame clones here, not all; method: immunoSEQ multiplex PCR. The data hold over 2 million clones, with roughly 95% observed a single time. This clonotype was sampled from a man aged 18 to 29 in good health. Sequencing input: naive CD8+ T cells sorted from blood. V usage is TRBV6-5 and J usage is TRBJ2-1; maybe TRBD2 (6 bases). The CDR3 sequence is CASNGEVVGEQFF. As DNA, the CDR3 is TGTGCCAGCAACGGGGAGGTAGTTGGTGAGCAGTTCTTC.